This section outlines one T cell receptor (beta chain) sequence together with its context. Its cognate antigen is unknown. Germline CDR1 reads SGHAT; CDR2 reads FQNNGV. The CDR3 runs 16 residues. The V end was cut by 0 bases, the J end by 6 bases, with 15 bases between. The data are from a study of T cell repertoires in cytomegalovirus infection. Background on the study: Based on public TCR beta signatures, there were indications of CMV infection and of a matching HLA type. Whole-study findings and limits: CMV-specific TCR beta clonotypes restricted by HLA-C were the ones dominating the ex vivo response. Cumulative frequency of public TCR beta families picked out carriers of CMV plus the relevant HLA.

From the reads, TCRdb called clonotypes with MiXCR, one entry per CDR3 protein. This table holds roughly 860,000 distinct CDR3 sequences, less than 35% found once. The rearrangement joins TRBV11-2 to TRBJ2-1, with a possible D match to TRBD1 (5 bases). The specimen was cultured CD8+ T cells from PBMCs, collected from culture after CMV antigen stimulation. The receptor comes from a human donor in good health (CMV status not recorded). Some clones in this sample may be carry-over from other donors' samples. The CDR3 sequence: CASSLDPNRPLNEQFF. The CDR3 region has the DNA TGTGCCAGCAGCTTAGATCCGAACAGGCCCCTCAATGAGCAGTTCTTC.